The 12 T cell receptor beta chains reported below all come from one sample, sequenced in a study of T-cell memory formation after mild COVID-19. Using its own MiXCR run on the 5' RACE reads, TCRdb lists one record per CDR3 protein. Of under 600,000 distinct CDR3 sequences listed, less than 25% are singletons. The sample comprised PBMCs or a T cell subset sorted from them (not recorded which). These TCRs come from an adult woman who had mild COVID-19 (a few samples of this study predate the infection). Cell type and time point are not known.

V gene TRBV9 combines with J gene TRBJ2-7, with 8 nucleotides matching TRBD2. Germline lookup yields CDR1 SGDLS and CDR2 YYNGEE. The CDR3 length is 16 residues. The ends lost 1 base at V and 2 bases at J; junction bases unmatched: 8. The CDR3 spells CASSVNPSGPPYEQYF. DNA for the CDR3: TGTGCCAGCAGCGTAAATCCTAGCGGGCCCCCCTACGAGCAGTACTTC. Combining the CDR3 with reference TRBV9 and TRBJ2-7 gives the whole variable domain DSGVTQTPKHLITATGQRVTLRCSPRSGDLSVYWYQQSLDQGLQFLIQYYNGEERAKGNILERFSAQQFPDLHSELNLSSLELGDSALYFCASSVNPSGPPYEQYFGPGTRLTVT.

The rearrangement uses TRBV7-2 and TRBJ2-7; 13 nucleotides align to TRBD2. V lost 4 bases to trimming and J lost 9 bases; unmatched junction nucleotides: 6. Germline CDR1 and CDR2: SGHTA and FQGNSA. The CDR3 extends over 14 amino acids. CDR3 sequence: CASSSGLAGVVQYF. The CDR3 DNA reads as TGTGCCAGCAGCTCCGGACTAGCGGGAGTAGTGCAGTACTTC.

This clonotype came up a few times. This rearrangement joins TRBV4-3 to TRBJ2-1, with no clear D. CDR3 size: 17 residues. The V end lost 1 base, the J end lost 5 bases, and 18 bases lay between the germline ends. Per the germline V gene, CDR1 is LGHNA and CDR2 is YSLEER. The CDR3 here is CASSQVHPDGKNNEQFF. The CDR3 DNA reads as TGCGCCAGCAGCCAAGTACACCCGGACGGAAAGAACAATGAGCAGTTCTTC.

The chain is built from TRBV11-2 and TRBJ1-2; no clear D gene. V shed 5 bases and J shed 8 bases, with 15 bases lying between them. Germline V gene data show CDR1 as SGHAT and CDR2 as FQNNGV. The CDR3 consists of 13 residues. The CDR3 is CASSRQADEGYTF. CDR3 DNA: TGTGCCAGCAGCCGCCAGGCAGACGAGGGCTACACCTTC.

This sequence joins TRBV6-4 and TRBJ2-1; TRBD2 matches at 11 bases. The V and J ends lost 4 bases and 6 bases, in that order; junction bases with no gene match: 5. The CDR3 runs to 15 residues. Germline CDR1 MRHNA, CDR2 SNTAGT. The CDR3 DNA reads TGTGCCAGCAGTGCCCGACTAGCGGGGTTCAATGAGCAGTTCTTC. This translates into CASSARLAGFNEQFF.

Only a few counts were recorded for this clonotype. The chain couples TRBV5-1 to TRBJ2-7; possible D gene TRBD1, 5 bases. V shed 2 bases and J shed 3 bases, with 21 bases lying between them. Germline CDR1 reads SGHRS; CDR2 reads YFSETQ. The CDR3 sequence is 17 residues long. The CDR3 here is CASSLSVGATLVYEQYF. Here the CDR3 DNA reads TGCGCCAGCAGCTTATCAGTAGGGGCGACTCTTGTCTACGAGCAGTACTTC.

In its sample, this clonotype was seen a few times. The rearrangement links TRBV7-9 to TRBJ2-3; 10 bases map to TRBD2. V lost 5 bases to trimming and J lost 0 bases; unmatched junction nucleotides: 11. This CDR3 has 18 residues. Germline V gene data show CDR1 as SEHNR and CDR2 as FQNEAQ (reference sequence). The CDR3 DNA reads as TGTGCCAGCAGCCCGAGGGGGTGGACTAGCGGCAGCACAGATACGCAGTATTTT. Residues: CASSPRGWTSGSTDTQYF.

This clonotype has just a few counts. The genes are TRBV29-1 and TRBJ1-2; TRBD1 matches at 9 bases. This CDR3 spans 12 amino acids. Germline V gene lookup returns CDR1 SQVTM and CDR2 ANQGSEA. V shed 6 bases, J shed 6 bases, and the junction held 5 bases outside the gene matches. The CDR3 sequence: CSVTQGAHGYTF. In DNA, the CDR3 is TGCAGCGTCACACAGGGGGCTCATGGCTACACCTTC.

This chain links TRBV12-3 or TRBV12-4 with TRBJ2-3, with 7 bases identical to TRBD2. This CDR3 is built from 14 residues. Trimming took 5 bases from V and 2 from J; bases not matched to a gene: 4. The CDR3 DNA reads TGTGCCAGCAGTGGTAGGGACTACACAGATACGCAGTATTTT. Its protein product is CASSGRDYTDTQYF.

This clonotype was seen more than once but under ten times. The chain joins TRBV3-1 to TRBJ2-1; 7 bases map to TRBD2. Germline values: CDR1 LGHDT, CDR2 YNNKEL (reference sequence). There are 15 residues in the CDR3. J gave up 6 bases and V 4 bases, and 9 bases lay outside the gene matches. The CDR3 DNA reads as TGTGCCAGCAGCCTCCGACTAGCCTGGACCAATGAGCAGTTCTTC. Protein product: CASSLRLAWTNEQFF.

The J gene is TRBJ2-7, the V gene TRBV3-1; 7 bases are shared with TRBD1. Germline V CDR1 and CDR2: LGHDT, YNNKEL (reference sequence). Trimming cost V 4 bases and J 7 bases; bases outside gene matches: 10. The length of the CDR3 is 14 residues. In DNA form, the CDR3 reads TGTGCCAGCAGCCCCCGACAGGGTTTCAAGGAGCAGTACTTC. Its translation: CASSPRQGFKEQYF.

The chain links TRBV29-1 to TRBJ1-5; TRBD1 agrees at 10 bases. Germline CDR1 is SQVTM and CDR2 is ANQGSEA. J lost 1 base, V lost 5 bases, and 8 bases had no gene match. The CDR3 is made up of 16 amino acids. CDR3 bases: TGCAGCGTTCTTACGACAGGGGGCACGAGCAATCAGCCCCAGCATTTT. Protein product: CSVLTTGGTSNQPQHF.